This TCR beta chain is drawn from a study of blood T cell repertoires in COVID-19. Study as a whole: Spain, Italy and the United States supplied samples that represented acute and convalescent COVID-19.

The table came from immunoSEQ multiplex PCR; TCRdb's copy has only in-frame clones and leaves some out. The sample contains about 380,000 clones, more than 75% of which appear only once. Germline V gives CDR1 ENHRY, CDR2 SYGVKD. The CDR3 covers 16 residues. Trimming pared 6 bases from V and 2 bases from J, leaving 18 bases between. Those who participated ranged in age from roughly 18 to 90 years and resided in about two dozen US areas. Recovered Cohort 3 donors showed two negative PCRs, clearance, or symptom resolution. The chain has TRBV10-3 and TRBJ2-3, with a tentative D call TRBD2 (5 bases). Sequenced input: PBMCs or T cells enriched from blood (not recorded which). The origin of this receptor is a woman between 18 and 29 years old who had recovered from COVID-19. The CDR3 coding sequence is TGTGCCATCAGCCCCGCCAGCCGGGGAAACACAGATACGCAGTATTTT. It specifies CAISPASRGNTDTQYF.